This TCR beta chain was recovered during a study of vaccination and CD4 T cells after COVID-19. For the study at large: Post-COVID draws came a median 101 days after diagnosis (range 35 to 161). Overall study findings and caveats: Convalescent patients saw a median 86.3% of their reactive clones show up only after vaccination.

Treatment in this sample: approximately 9-day PBMC culture with coronavirus spike peptide pools or control peptides (ViraFEST assay). After removal of 4 bases from V and 2 bases from J, the junction contained 8 bases not matched to a gene. CDR1 and CDR2 (germline): MNHNS, SASEGT. CDR3 length: 17 amino acids. With regard to this clonotype: Its antigen is not identified.

Oncomine TCR Beta short-read sequencing was applied to DNA from cultured CD4+ T cells. Genomic DNA was isolated from cultured CD4+ T cells. TCRdb reprocessed the PCR reads with MiXCR, giving one entry per CDR3 protein. The profile shows about 18,000 distinct CDR3 sequences, 59% of them singletons. The chain recombines TRBV6-1 with TRBJ2-3; 11 bases align to TRBD2. The receptor comes from a human donor who had recovered from COVID-19. The input for sequencing was CD4+ T cells from blood, cultured in vitro, taken after SARS-CoV-2 vaccination. CDR3 coding DNA: TGTGCCAGCAGTGTCGCTAGCGGGGGGAAATCCACAGATACGCAGTATTTT. Residues: CASSVASGGKSTDTQYF.